This T cell receptor beta chain was captured in a study of T cells in Graves' hyperthyroidism and ophthalmopathy. Looking at the study overall: Blood from the periphery was taken at initial diagnosis, before any treatment. General study findings and limits: The model anticipated ophthalmopathy a median about six months pre-onset.

This clonotype occurred many times. The target antigen is unknown. Each 10 ml fresh peripheral blood draw supplied the PBMCs. RNA transcripts yielded amplified TCR beta CDR3 regions. An initial round of RT-PCR targeting the TCR CDR3 relied on the HTBI primer set. TCRdb reanalysed the multiplex PCR reads using MiXCR and keeps one entry per CDR3 protein. Counted here are about 420,000 distinct CDR3 sequences, 15% to 18% occurring once; the ten biggest clones make up approximately 7.5%. Germline V gene data show CDR1 as SGHRS and CDR2 as YFSETQ. The V segment lost 4 bases and the J segment 1 base; nucleotides outside the gene matches: 8. This CDR3 spans 17 amino acids.

The TCR comes from a woman under 30 with Graves' hyperthyroidism. Sequencing used blood. V gene TRBV5-1 combines with J gene TRBJ2-2, with 9 positions matching TRBD1. CDR3 coding DNA: TGCGCCAGCAGCCCCCGTGCGGGACAGGGGAACACCGGGGAGCTGTTTTTT. Protein: CASSPRAGQGNTGELFF.